One sample yielded the 2 T cell receptor beta chains listed below, sequenced in a study of blood T cell repertoires in COVID-19. Sequenced by immunoSEQ multiplex PCR; TCRdb stores in-frame clones only, minus some. The data show some 140,000 clones, less than 95% seen once. The specimen sequenced was peripheral blood. Receptor source: a man aged 50-60 years with acute or convalescent COVID-19.

The V and J genes are TRBV13 and TRBJ1-1; no firm D call. The CDR3 loop spans 12 amino acids. The V gene's germline CDR1 is PRHDT and CDR2 FYEKMQ (reference sequence). Deletions cut 5 bases from V and 9 bases from J, with 13 bases between. CDR3 protein: CASSPRQLKAFF. CDR3 nucleotides: TGTGCCAGCAGCCCAAGACAACTCAAAGCTTTCTTT.

V is TRBV6-5 and J is TRBJ1-1, with D perhaps matching TRBD1 (5 bases). Trimming removed 7 bases at V and 0 bases at J, with 15 bases between. CDR1 and CDR2 from the germline V gene are MNHEY and SVGAGI. The CDR3 is 15 residues long. CDR3 coding DNA: TGTGCCAGCACCCTGGGGCGGCAGTTGAACACTGAAGCTTTCTTT. Its protein is CASTLGRQLNTEAFF.